This section outlines one TCR beta chain sequence together with its context. As yet, its antigen is unknown. The data stem from a study of blood T cells in healthy people across ages. General study results and limits: It was found that TCR beta diversity correlated strongly with the percentage of naive T cells. Per million T cells, the diversity of TCR beta decreased roughly linearly as age advanced.

Primers used in a second PCR of about 7 to 12 cycles were a sample-barcoded 5' primer and a J-beta primer mix. TCRdb reanalysed the 5' RACE reads using MiXCR and keeps one entry per CDR3 protein. The sample holds 540,000 or so distinct CDR3 sequences, 45% to 55% seen once. The sequence came from a man of 80 years or more in good health. The sequencing input was blood.

The DNA for the CDR3 is TGCAGCGTTATCGGGACAGGGGGCAATCAGCCCCAGCATTTT. Translating gives CSVIGTGGNQPQHF. The chain has TRBV29-1 and TRBJ1-5, with 10 bases fitting TRBD1. Germline V gives CDR1 SQVTM, CDR2 ANQGSEA. The ends lost 5 bases at V and 2 bases at J; junction bases unmatched: 3. The CDR3 runs to 14 residues.